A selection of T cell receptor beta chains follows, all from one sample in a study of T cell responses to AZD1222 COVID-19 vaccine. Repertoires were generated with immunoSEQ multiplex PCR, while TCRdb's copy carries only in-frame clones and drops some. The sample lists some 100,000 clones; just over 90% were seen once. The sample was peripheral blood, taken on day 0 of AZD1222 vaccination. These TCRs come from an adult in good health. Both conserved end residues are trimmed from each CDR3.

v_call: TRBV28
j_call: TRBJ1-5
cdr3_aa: ASSPTWVQNQPQH

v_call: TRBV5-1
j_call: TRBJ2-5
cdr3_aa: ASRGRGERGGETQY

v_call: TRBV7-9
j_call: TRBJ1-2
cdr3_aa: ASSLSPLDNNYGYT

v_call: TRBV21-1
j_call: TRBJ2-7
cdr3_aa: ASSGLGGLFYYEQY

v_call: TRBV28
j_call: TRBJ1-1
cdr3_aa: ASKGEFRTEAF

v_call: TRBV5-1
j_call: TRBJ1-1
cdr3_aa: ASRDRETEAF

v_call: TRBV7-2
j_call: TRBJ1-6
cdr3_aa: ASSRRGAEVNNSPLH

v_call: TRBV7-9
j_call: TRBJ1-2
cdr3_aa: ASSLESGGGGYT

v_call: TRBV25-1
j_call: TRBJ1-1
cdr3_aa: ASSLGRNEAF

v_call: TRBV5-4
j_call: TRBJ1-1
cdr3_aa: ASSRTENTEAF

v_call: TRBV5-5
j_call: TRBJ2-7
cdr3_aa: ASSYTGGTSYEQY

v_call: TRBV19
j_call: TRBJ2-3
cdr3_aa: ATNLRGASGGYTDTQY

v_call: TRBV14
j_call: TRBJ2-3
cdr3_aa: ASSQYKRFTDTQY

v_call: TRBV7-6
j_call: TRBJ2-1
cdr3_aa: ASSLSHGGSRNEQF

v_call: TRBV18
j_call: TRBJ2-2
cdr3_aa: ASSPLPGTGKSGELF

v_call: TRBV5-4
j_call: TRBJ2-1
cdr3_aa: ASSFTGGPYNEQF

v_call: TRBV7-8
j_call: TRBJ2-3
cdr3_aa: ASSLATGARIGTDTQY

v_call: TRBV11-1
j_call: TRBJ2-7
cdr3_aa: ASSPPGTGGGYEQY

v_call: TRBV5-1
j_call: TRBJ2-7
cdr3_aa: ASSLDGLATNHEQY

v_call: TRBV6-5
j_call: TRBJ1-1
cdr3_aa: ASSYQLPSSEAF

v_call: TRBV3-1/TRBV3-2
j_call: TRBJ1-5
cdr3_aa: ASSQDFGGVSNQPQH

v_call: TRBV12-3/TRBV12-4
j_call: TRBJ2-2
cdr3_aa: ASSLSGPGELF

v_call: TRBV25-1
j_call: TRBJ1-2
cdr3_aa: ASSEWSQGDGYT

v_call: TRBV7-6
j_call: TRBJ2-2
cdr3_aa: ASSPLPFISGTQSNTGELF

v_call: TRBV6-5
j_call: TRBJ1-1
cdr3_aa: ANSRQGGDTEAF

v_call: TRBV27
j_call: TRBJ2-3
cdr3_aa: ASSFRLLTSGYFTDTQY

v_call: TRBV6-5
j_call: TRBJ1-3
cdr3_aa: ASKIDRSSGNTIY

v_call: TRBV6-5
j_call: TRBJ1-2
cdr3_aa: ASSWPGKDSGYT

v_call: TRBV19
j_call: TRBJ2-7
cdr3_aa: ASSIGPSSYEQY

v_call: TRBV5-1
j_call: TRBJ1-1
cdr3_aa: ASSQQGWTEAF

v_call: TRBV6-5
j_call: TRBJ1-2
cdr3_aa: ASIRPPNGYT

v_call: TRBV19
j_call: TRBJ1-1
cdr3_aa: ASSIDLRGASEAF

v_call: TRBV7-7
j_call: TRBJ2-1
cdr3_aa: ASSLGGTGGNEQF

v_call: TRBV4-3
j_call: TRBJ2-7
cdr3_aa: ASSQERTVSYEQY

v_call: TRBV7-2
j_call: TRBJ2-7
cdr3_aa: ASSLTDYYEQY

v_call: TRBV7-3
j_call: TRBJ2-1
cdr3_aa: ASSLNGGFSYNEQF

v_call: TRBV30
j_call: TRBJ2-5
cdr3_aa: AWSGAGQETQY

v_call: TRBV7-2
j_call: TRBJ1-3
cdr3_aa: ASSLVWLSGNTIY

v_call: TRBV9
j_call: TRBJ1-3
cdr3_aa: ASSPRGDTIY

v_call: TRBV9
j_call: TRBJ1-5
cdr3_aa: ASSVGPSNQPQH

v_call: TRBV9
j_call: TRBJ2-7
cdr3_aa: ASSMGLAGSSYEQY

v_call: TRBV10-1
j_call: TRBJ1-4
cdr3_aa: ASRTNEGAGEKLF

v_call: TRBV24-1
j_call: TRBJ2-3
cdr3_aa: ATSDPSRRTDTQY

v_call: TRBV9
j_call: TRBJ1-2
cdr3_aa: ASSVDRYGYT

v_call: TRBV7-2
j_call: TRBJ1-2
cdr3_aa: ASSPQGGSGYT

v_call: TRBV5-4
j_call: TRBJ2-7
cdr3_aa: ASSLASGGPSYEQY